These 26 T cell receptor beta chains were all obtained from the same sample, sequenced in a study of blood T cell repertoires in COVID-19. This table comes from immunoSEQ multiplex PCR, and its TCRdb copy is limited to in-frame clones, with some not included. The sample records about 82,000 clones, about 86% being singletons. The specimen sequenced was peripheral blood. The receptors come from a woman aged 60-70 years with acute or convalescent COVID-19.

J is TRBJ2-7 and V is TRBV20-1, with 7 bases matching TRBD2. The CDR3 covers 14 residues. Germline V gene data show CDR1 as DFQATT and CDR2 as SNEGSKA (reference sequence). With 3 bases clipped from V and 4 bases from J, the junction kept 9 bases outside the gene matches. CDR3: CSASGRFGRYEQYF. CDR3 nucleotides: TGCAGTGCTAGTGGACGCTTCGGGAGGTACGAGCAGTACTTC.

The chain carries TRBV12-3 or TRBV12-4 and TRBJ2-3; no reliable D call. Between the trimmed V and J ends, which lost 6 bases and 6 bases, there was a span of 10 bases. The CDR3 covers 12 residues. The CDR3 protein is CASSPNPDTQYF. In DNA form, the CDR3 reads TGTGCCAGCAGCCCTAATCCGGATACGCAGTATTTT.

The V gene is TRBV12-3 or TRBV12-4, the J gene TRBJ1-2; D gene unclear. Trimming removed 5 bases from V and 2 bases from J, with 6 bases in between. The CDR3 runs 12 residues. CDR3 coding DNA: TGTGCCAGCAGTCCAGGAAACTATGGCTACACCTTC. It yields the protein CASSPGNYGYTF.

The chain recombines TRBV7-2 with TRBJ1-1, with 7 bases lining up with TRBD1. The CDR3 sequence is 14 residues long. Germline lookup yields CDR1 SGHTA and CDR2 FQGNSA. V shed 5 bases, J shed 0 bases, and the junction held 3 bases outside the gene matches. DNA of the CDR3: TGTGCCAGCAGCCCAGGGGGTATGAACACTGAAGCTTTCTTT. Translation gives CASSPGGMNTEAFF.

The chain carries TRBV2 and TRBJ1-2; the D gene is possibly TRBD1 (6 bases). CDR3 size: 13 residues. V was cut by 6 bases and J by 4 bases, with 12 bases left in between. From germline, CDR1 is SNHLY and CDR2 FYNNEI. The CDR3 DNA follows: TGTGCCAGCAGGGAAACAGGGATCTATGGCTACACCTTC. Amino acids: CASRETGIYGYTF.

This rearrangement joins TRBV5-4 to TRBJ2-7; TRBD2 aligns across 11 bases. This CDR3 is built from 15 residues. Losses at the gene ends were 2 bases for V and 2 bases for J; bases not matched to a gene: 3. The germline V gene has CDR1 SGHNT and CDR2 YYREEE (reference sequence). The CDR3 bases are TGTGCCAGCAGCTTACTGACTAGCGGGGCCTACGAGCAGTACTTC. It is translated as CASSLLTSGAYEQYF.

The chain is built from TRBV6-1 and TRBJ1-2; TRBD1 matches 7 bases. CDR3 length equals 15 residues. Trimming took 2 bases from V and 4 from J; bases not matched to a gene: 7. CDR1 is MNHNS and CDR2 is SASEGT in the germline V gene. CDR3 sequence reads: CASSELQGSTYGYTF. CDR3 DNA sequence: TGTGCCAGCAGTGAATTACAGGGGTCCACCTATGGCTACACCTTC.

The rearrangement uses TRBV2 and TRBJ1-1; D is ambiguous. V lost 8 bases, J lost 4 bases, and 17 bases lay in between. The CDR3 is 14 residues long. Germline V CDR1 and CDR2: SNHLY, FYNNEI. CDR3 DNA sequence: TGTGCCAGCGTTTTTCCGGGGTTTGGCACTGAAGCTTTCTTT. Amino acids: CASVFPGFGTEAFF.

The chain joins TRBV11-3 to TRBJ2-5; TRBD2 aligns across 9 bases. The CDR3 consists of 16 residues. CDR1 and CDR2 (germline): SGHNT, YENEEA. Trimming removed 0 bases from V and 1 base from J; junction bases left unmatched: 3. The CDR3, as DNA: TGTGCCAGCAGCTTAGAGGGCGGGAGGGCCCAAGAGACCCAGTACTTC. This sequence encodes CASSLEGGRAQETQYF.

The DNA for the CDR3 is TGTGCCAGCCCCCCTTCAGGGACAGCTAACACTGAAGCTTTCTTT. This gives the protein CASPPSGTANTEAFF. The chain has TRBV28 and TRBJ1-1; 7 bases are a match to TRBD1. There are 15 residues in the CDR3. V lost 8 bases and J lost 2; bases outside the gene matches: 11. Germline CDR1 is MDHEN and CDR2 is SYDVKM.

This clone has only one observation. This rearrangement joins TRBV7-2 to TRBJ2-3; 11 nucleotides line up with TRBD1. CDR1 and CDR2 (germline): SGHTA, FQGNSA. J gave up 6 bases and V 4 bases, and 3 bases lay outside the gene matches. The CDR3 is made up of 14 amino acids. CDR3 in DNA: TGTGCCAGCAGCTCCAGGGACAGGGGGGATACGCAGTATTTT. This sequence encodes CASSSRDRGDTQYF.

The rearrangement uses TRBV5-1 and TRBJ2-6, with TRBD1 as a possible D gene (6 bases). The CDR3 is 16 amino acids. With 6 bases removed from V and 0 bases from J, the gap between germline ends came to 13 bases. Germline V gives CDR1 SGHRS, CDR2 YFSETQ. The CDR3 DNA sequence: TGCGCCAGCATAGGCAGGGGTAACTCTGGGGCCAACGTCCTGACTTTC. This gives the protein CASIGRGNSGANVLTF.

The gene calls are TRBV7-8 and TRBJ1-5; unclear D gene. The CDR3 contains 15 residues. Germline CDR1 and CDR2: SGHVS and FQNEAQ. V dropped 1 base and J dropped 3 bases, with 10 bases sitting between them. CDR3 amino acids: CASSLEGGDNQPQHF. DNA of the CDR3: TGTGCCAGCAGCTTAGAGGGCGGGGACAATCAGCCCCAGCATTTT.

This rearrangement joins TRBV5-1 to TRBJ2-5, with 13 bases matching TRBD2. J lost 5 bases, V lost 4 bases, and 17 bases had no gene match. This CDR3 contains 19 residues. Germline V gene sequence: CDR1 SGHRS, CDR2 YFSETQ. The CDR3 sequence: CASSPNPLGLAGVWETQYF. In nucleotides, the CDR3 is TGCGCCAGCAGCCCCAACCCACTTGGACTAGCGGGAGTCTGGGAGACCCAGTACTTC.

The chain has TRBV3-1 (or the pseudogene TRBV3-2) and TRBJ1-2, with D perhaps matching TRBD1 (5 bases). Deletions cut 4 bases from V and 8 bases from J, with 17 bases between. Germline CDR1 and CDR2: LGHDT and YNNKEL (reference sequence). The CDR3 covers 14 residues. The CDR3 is CASSPQGRVEGYTF. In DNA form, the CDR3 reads TGTGCCAGCAGCCCCCAGGGCAGGGTCGAAGGCTACACCTTC.

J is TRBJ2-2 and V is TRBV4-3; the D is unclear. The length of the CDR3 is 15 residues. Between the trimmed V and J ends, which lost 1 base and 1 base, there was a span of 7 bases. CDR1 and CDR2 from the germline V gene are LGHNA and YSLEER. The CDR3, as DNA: TGCGCCAGCAGCCAAGGCCCGGGGAACACCGGGGAGCTGTTTTTT. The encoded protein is CASSQGPGNTGELFF.

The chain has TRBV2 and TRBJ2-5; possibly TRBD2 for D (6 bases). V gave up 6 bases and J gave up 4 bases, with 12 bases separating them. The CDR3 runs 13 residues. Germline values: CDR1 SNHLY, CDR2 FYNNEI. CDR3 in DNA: TGTGCCAGCAGCAACGGGGGATTAGAGACCCAGTACTTC. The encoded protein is CASSNGGLETQYF.

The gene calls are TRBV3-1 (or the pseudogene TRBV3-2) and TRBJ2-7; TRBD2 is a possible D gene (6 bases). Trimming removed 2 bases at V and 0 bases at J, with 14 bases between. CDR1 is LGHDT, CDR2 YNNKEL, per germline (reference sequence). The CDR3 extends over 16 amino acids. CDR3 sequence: CASSQFSGTLSYEQYF. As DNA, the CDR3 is TGTGCCAGCAGCCAATTTTCCGGGACTCTCTCCTACGAGCAGTACTTC.

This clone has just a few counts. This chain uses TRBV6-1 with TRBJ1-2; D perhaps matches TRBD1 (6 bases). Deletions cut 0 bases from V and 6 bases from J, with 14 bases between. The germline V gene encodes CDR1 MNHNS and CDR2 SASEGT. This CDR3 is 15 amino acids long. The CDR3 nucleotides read TGTGCCAGCAGTGAAGCGGGGGGGGCGCTGGATGGCTACACCTTC. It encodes CASSEAGGALDGYTF.

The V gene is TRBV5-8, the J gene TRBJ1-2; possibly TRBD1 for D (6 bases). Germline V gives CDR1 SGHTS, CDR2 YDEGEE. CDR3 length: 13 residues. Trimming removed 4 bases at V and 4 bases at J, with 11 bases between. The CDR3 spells CASSNGQFYGYTF. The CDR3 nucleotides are TGTGCCAGCAGCAATGGACAGTTCTATGGCTACACCTTC.

As DNA, the CDR3 is TGCGCCAGCAGCTTGGTCAGTTCATTCACCGATACGCAGTATTTT. Its translation is CASSLVSSFTDTQYF. This rearrangement joins TRBV5-1 to TRBJ2-3; no reliable D call. Trimming took 0 bases from V and 6 from J, leaving 14 bases between them. The CDR3 contains 15 residues. Germline V gene sequence: CDR1 SGHRS, CDR2 YFSETQ.

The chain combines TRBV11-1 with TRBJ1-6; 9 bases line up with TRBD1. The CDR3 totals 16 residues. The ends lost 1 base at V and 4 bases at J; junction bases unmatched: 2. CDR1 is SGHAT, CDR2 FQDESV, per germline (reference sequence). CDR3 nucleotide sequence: TGTGCCAGCAGCTTAGGGACAGGGGCGTATAATTCACCCCTCCACTTT. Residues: CASSLGTGAYNSPLHF.

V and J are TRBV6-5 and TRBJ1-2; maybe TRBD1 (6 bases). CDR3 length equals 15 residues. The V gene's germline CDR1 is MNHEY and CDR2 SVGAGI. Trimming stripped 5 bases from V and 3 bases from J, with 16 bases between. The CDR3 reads CASSLRQRGYYGYTF. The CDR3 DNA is TGTGCCAGCAGTCTACGTCAAAGGGGGTACTATGGCTACACCTTC.

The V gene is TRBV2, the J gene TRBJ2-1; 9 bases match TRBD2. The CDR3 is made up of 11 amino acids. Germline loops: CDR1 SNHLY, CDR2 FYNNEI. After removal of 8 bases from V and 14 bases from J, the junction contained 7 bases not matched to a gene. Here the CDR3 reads CASGLAGSEFF. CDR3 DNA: TGTGCCAGCGGGCTAGCGGGATCAGAGTTCTTC. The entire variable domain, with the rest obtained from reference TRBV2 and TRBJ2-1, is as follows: EPEVTQTPSHQVTQMGQEVILRCVPISNHLYFYWYRQILGQKVEFLVSFYNNEISEKSEIFDDQFSVERPDGSNFTLKIRSTKLEDSAMYFCASGLAGSEFFGPGTRLTVL.

The CDR3 loop reads CASARGDEQFF. The CDR3 region has the DNA TGTGCCAGCGCTCGAGGTGATGAGCAGTTCTTC. The gene calls are TRBV11-3 and TRBJ2-1; no reliable D call. The CDR3 consists of 11 residues. V dropped 8 bases and J dropped 8 bases, with 10 bases sitting between them. Germline CDR1 is SGHNT and CDR2 is YENEEA.

The CDR3 reads CAIVQSGVYTEAFF. CDR3 bases: TGTGCCATCGTTCAGTCAGGGGTGTACACTGAAGCTTTCTTT. The chain has TRBV10-3 and TRBJ1-1, with D tentatively TRBD1 (6 bases). CDR1 is ENHRY and CDR2 is SYGVKD in the germline V gene. V gave up 8 bases and J gave up 3 bases, with 16 bases separating them. The CDR3 extends over 14 amino acids.